The 9 T cell receptor beta chains given below trace back to one sample, sequenced in a study of blood T cell repertoires in COVID-19. Sequenced by immunoSEQ multiplex PCR; TCRdb stores in-frame clones only, minus some. The sample records more than 110,000 clones, around 81% being singletons. The specimen sequenced was peripheral blood. All receptors come from a human donor in a cohort sampled during active COVID-19.

The chain carries TRBV29-1 and TRBJ1-1, with 10 bases aligning to TRBD1. The CDR3 is 13 residues long. V gave up 7 bases and J gave up 2 bases; unmatched junction bases: 4. Looked up from germline, CDR1 is SQVTM and CDR2 is ANQGSEA. The CDR3: CSGGQGDNTEAFF. CDR3 in DNA: TGCAGCGGCGGACAGGGGGATAACACTGAAGCTTTCTTT.

The chain combines TRBV28 with TRBJ1-1; D remains ambiguous. CDR1 and CDR2 from the germline V gene are MDHEN and SYDVKM. V gave up 10 bases and J gave up 1 base, with 13 bases separating them. This CDR3 has 13 residues. CDR3 DNA: TGTGCCACCACACCCCCAGGGAACACTGAAGCTTTCTTT. This encodes CATTPPGNTEAFF.

This clone was seen a single time. The chain has TRBV11-2 and TRBJ1-3; 8 bases are shared with TRBD1. From germline, CDR1 is SGHAT and CDR2 FQNNGV. V lost 5 bases and J lost 1; bases outside the gene matches: 7. CDR3 length: 16 residues. The CDR3 DNA is TGTGCCAGCAGCCCCAACAGGGGGATTTCTGGAAACACCATATATTTT. As protein: CASSPNRGISGNTIYF.

The chain uses TRBV9 and TRBJ1-4, with D unresolved. The germline V and J ends were trimmed by 4 bases and 2 bases, with 9 bases remaining between them. Germline CDR1 reads SGDLS; CDR2 reads YYNGEE. The CDR3 runs 14 residues. The CDR3, as DNA: TGTGCCAGCAGCAGAGGGCCCACTAATGAAAAACTGTTTTTT. This encodes CASSRGPTNEKLFF.

This rearrangement joins TRBV5-4 to TRBJ2-1; D perhaps matches TRBD2 (5 bases). The V gene's germline CDR1 is SGHNT and CDR2 YYREEE (reference sequence). The CDR3 runs 15 residues. V was shortened by 1 base and J by 5 bases, with 13 bases between the two germline ends. The CDR3 region has the DNA TGTGCCAGCAGCTTGCCCGGAGGAGGTCACAATGAGCAGTTCTTC. Translating it yields CASSLPGGGHNEQFF. Combining the CDR3 with reference TRBV5-4 and TRBJ2-1 gives the whole variable domain ETGVTQSPTHLIKTRGQQVTLRCSSQSGHNTVSWYQQALGQGPQFIFQYYREEENGRGNFPPRFSGLQFPNYSSELNVNALELDDSALYLCASSLPGGGHNEQFFGPGTRLTVL.

Written as DNA, the CDR3 is TGCGCCAGCAGTCGGGACACCCGAGAGACCCAGTACTTC. Translation gives CASSRDTRETQYF. The genes are TRBV5-1 and TRBJ2-5; tentatively, D is TRBD1 (6 bases). From germline, CDR1 is SGHRS and CDR2 YFSETQ. The CDR3 totals 13 residues. V lost 5 bases to trimming and J lost 4 bases, with 12 bases between them.

The chain uses TRBV3-1 (or the pseudogene TRBV3-2) and TRBJ2-1; the D gene is possibly TRBD1 (6 bases). Germline-derived CDR1 and CDR2 are LGHDT and YNNKEL (reference sequence). V gave up 10 bases and J gave up 0 bases, with 16 bases separating them. The CDR3 sequence is 15 residues long. In DNA, the CDR3 is TGTGCCACCGGGACACTGCGATTCTCCTACAATGAGCAGTTCTTC. This gives the protein CATGTLRFSYNEQFF.

This clone appeared a single time. The J gene is TRBJ2-4, the V gene TRBV10-1, with 7 positions matching TRBD1. Per the germline V gene, CDR1 is WNHNN and CDR2 is SYGVQD (reference sequence). This CDR3 contains 14 residues. V trimming: 3 bases; J trimming: 9 bases; junction bases outside the gene matches: 8. The CDR3 loop is CASSDSYRGGIQYF. The CDR3 DNA sequence: TGCGCCAGCAGTGACTCTTACAGGGGCGGCATTCAGTACTTC.

The chain links TRBV18 to TRBJ2-2; the match to TRBD2 covers 7 bases. Germline trimming cut 0 bases from V and 1 base from J; bases unmatched to any gene: 5. The CDR3 runs 17 residues. The germline V gene encodes CDR1 KGHSH and CDR2 LQKENI. The CDR3 protein is CASSPPGGGMNTGELFF. In DNA, the CDR3 is TGTGCCAGCTCACCACCTGGCGGGGGAATGAACACCGGGGAGCTGTTTTTT.